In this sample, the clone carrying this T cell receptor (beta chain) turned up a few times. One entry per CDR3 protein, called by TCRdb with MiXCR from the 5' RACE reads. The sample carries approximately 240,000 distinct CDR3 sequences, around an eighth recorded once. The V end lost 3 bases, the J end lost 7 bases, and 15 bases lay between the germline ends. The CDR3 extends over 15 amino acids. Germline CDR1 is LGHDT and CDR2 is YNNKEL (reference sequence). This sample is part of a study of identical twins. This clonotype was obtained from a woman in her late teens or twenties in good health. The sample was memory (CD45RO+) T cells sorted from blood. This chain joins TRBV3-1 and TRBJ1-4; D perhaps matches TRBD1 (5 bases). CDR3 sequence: CASSHGHGGSEKLFF. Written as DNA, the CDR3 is TGTGCCAGCAGCCATGGACACGGAGGAAGTGAAAAACTGTTTTTT.